Each of the 18 T cell receptor beta chains below was sequenced from the same sample in a study of CD8 T cells in ankylosing spondylitis (dated by TCRdb to the late 2010s). Preparation of the library involved 5' RACE. The reads were generated on an Illumina HiSeq 2500. The raw public reads went through TCRdb reprocessing: fastp at Q25, MiXCR clone calling, in-frame beta chains kept. Under each unique CDR3 protein, matching rows form one entry showing the most common genes and DNA. The sample includes 200,000 to 250,000 distinct CDR3 sequences, with under 30% observed a single time. The top ten clonotypes cover about 6.2% of the sample. The sequenced material came from blood, either unsorted or a sorted T cell fraction (not recorded which). These receptors were obtained from a male donor with ankylosing spondylitis or in good health (not recorded which).

This clonotype was detected many times. The chain employs TRBV20-1 and TRBJ2-7, with TRBD2 matching over 10 bases. V was clipped by 6 bases and J by 7 bases; unmatched bases: 12. CDR1 and CDR2 from the germline V gene are DFQATT and SNEGSKA (reference sequence). The CDR3 length is 14 residues. The CDR3 nucleotides are TGCAGTGCCCAGGGACTAGCGAACTTATTAGAGCAGTACTTC. Translation: CSAQGLANLLEQYF.

There are many counts of this clonotype. The genes are TRBV12-3 or TRBV12-4 and TRBJ1-1, with unresolved D. CDR3 length equals 13 residues. Trimming took 8 bases from V and 1 from J, leaving 11 bases between them. The CDR3, as DNA: TGTGCCAGCTACATCCCAAAGAACACTGAAGCTTTCTTT. Residues: CASYIPKNTEAFF.

This clonotype has ten or more counts. The rearrangement uses TRBV4-1 and TRBJ1-5; D remains unclear. This CDR3 has 17 residues. CDR1 MGHRA and CDR2 YSYEKL come from the germline V gene. V gave up 0 bases and J gave up 3 bases, with 15 bases separating them. The chain's CDR3 is CASSQDSGGSYNQPQHF. In nucleotides, the CDR3 is TGCGCCAGCAGCCAAGACTCGGGAGGATCGTACAATCAGCCCCAGCATTTT.

V gene TRBV7-9 combines with J gene TRBJ2-7, with TRBD1 matching 7 bases. The CDR3 loop spans 12 amino acids. With 5 bases clipped from V and 9 bases from J, the junction kept 7 bases outside the gene matches. The V gene's germline CDR1 is SEHNR and CDR2 FQNEAQ (reference sequence). The CDR3 spells CASSQQGWLQYF. CDR3 DNA: TGTGCCAGCAGCCAACAGGGGTGGCTGCAGTACTTC.

This chain joins TRBV20-1 and TRBJ2-3, with 8 nucleotides matching TRBD2. J was trimmed by 3 bases and V by 4 bases; bases with no gene match: 6. Germline V gene data show CDR1 as DFQATT and CDR2 as SNEGSKA (reference sequence). The CDR3 extends over 14 amino acids. CDR3 residues: CSANPGTRTDTQYF. CDR3 in DNA: TGCAGTGCTAACCCTGGGACTAGGACAGATACGCAGTATTTT.

At least ten counts were recorded for this clonotype. This sequence joins TRBV7-3 and TRBJ2-3; D not certain. V was cut by 5 bases and J by 5 bases, with 11 bases left in between. This CDR3 spans 13 amino acids. CDR1 is SGHTA, CDR2 FQGTGA, per germline. CDR3 protein: CASSAELRDTQYF. CDR3 sequence (DNA): TGTGCCAGCAGCGCGGAACTACGAGATACGCAGTATTTT.

This clonotype was detected many times. The chain is built from TRBV27 and TRBJ2-7; 7 bases line up with TRBD1. With V trimmed by 3 bases and J by 0 bases, 5 bases remained unmatched. This CDR3 contains 15 residues. CDR1 is MNHEY and CDR2 is SMNVEV in the germline V gene (reference sequence). In DNA form, the CDR3 reads TGTGCCAGCAGTTTGGGGACAGAAAGCTCCTACGAGCAGTACTTC. Protein product: CASSLGTESSYEQYF.

Remarks on this clonotype: A single base separates this from a much larger clone, so it may be a read error. This chain uses TRBV29-1 with TRBJ2-3, with D perhaps matching TRBD1 or TRBD2 (5 bases each). Trimming removed 7 bases at V and 1 base at J, with 12 bases between. Germline V lookup: CDR1 SQVTM, CDR2 ANQGSEA. The CDR3 length is 13 residues. The CDR3 coding sequence is TGCAGCGCAGTTGGGGACGGCACAGATACGCAGTATTTT. It codes for CSAVGDGTDTQYF.

This clonotype was detected many times. This chain uses TRBV5-1 with TRBJ2-3, with 10 bases that match TRBD2. With V trimmed by 3 bases and J by 5 bases, 3 bases remained unmatched. This CDR3 region has 14 residues. Germline V CDR1 and CDR2: SGHRS, YFSETQ. The CDR3 bases are TGCGCCAGCAGCTCAGGACTAGCGGTAGATACGCAGTATTTT. Amino acids: CASSSGLAVDTQYF.

The V gene is TRBV4-2, the J gene TRBJ2-7, with 9 nucleotides matching TRBD2. V was pared by 4 bases and J by 7 bases, with 17 bases of the junction left unmatched. The V gene's germline CDR1 is LGHNA and CDR2 YNFKEQ. The CDR3 runs 17 residues. Written as DNA, the CDR3 is TGTGCCAGCAGCCCCAAAACTGGCCCAGCGGGAGGAGGAGAGCAGTACTTC. Translating it yields CASSPKTGPAGGGEQYF.

This clonotype was observed at least ten times. The chain joins TRBV12-3 or TRBV12-4 to TRBJ1-1; D ambiguous. The CDR3 is 14 residues long. V gave up 2 bases and J gave up 3 bases, with 10 bases separating them. As DNA, the CDR3 is TGTGCCAGCAGTTTAACCGGGATCCACACTGAAGCTTTCTTT. Translating gives CASSLTGIHTEAFF.

The chain combines TRBV7-2 with TRBJ2-3; D is perhaps TRBD2 (6 bases). This CDR3 comprises 12 residues. Per the germline V gene, CDR1 is SGHTA and CDR2 is FQGNSA. The V gene lost 2 bases and the J gene lost 8 bases, with 8 bases spanning the gap. The CDR3: CASSLFGGTQYF. CDR3 sequence (DNA): TGTGCCAGCAGCTTATTCGGGGGTACGCAGTATTTT. The entire variable domain, with the rest obtained from reference TRBV7-2 and TRBJ2-3, is as follows: GAGVSQSPSNKVTEKGKDVELRCDPISGHTALYWYRQSLGQGLEFLIYFQGNSAPDKSGLPSDRFSAERTGGSVSTLTIQRTQQEDSAVYLCASSLFGGTQYFGPGTRLTVL.

This clonotype occurred many times. This chain uses TRBV12-3 or TRBV12-4 with TRBJ1-5; D unclear. V gave up 3 bases and J gave up 6 bases, with 12 bases separating them. The CDR3 is 14 residues long. The CDR3, as DNA: TGTGCCAGCAGTTTGAGGGCAGGAAGTCAGCCCCAGCATTTT. This translates into CASSLRAGSQPQHF.

This clonotype occurred many times. The rearrangement links TRBV29-1 to TRBJ2-5; D might be TRBD1 (6 bases). Trimming removed 5 bases at V and 4 bases at J, with 14 bases between. This CDR3 region has 13 residues. Germline CDR1 SQVTM, CDR2 ANQGSEA. The chain's CDR3 is CSVSQGSGETQYF. The CDR3 DNA sequence: TGCAGCGTTTCACAGGGATCTGGAGAGACCCAGTACTTC.

This clonotype was seen ten or more times. The rearrangement joins TRBV12-3 or TRBV12-4 to TRBJ1-1; no clear D. Trimming stripped 1 base from V and 4 bases from J, with 10 bases between. The CDR3 has 14 amino acids. The CDR3 spells CASSLEQSTTEAFF. CDR3 nucleotides: TGTGCCAGCAGTTTAGAGCAGTCGACCACTGAAGCTTTCTTT.

V is TRBV7-8 and J is TRBJ1-5, with D unresolved. Trimming cost V 0 bases and J 1 base, with 16 bases left between them. Per germline, CDR1 SGHVS and CDR2 FQNEAQ. The CDR3 is 18 residues long. CDR3 protein: CASSLASQSSRSNQPQHF. CDR3 bases: TGTGCCAGCAGCTTAGCGAGTCAGTCTTCTCGGAGCAATCAGCCCCAGCATTTT.

The rearrangement uses TRBV2 and TRBJ2-1; 9 bases align to TRBD2. The CDR3 sequence is 14 residues long. Per germline, CDR1 SNHLY and CDR2 FYNNEI. V shed 8 bases and J 1 base; nucleotides not matched to a gene: 3. This chain's CDR3 is CASDLAGSYNEQFF. In DNA form, the CDR3 reads TGTGCCAGCGATCTAGCGGGGTCCTACAATGAGCAGTTCTTC.

This clonotype was seen many times. The J gene is TRBJ1-5, the V gene TRBV15; D ambiguous. V was shortened by 0 bases and J by 3 bases, with 9 bases between the two germline ends. This CDR3 is built from 15 residues. CDR1 is LNHNV, CDR2 YYDKDF, per germline (reference sequence). The CDR3 coding sequence is TGTGCCACCAGCAGAGATCCGTCCCCCAATCAGCCCCAGCATTTT. Translated: CATSRDPSPNQPQHF.